This T cell receptor (beta chain) was observed in a study of shared clonotypes between healthy human individuals. In the study overall: Used for every donor were three CD4 naive, three CD4 memory, two CD8 naive and one CD8 memory plate. Notes on the study in general: The study found about 5% of naive CD4 clonotypes shared across a handful of donors. The represented genetic and exposure-history diversity was limited by the small number of donors.

This clone was found once. Its target is unknown. The data were produced by immunoSEQ multiplex PCR, yet TCRdb's version contains in-frame clones alone and is incomplete. The sample has over a million clones, roughly 98% seen once; the top ten hold 0.45%. Sample: naive CD4+ T cells sorted from blood. The subset here: CD45RA+ positively selected. This TCR derives from a man aged 25 to 40 in good health.

The CDR3 region is CASSPLPGGVEQYF. The CDR3 DNA reads as TGTGCCAGCAGCCCACTTCCAGGGGGTGTAGAGCAGTACTTC. The chain employs TRBV7-9 and TRBJ2-7, with 7 bases matching TRBD1. V gave up 5 bases and J gave up 7 bases; unmatched junction bases: 11. CDR3 length: 14 residues. Germline-derived CDR1 and CDR2 are SEHNR and FQNEAQ (reference sequence). Full variable domain (outside the CDR3, taken from reference TRBV7-9 and TRBJ2-7): DTGVSQNPRHKITKRGQNVTFRCDPISEHNRLYWYRQTLGQGPEFLTYFQNEAQLEKSRLLSDRFSAERPKGSFSTLEIQRTEQGDSAMYLCASSPLPGGVEQYFGPGTRLTVT.